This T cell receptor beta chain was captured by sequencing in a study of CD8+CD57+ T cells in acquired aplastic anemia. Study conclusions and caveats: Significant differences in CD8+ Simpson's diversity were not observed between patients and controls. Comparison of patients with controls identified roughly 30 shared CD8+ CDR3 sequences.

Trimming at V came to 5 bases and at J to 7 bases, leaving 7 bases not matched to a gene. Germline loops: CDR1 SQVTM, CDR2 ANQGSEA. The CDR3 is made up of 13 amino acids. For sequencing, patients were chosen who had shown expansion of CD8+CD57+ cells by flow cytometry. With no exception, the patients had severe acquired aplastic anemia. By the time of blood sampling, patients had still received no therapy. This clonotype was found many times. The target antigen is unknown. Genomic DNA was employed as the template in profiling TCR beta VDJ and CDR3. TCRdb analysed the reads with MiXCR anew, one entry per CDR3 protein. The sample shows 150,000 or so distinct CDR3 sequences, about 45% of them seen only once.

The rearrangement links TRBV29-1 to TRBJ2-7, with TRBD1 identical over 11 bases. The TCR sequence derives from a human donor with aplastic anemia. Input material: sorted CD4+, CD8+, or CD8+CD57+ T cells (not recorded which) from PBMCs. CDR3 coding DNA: TGCAGCGTTACCGGGACAGGGGGGCAAGAGCAGTACTTC. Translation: CSVTGTGGQEQYF.